This T cell receptor (beta chain) was identified during a study of T cells in women clearing cervical HPV infection. Details on this clone: The antigen remains undetermined. The sequenced fragment ends 3 residues before the CDR3 boundary, so the rest is inferred from the germline J gene.

Overall study findings and caveats: Controls had more TRBV6-7 (approximately 0.15%) than cases (roughly 0.11%).

TCRdb's table, derived via immunoSEQ multiplex PCR, lists solely in-frame clones and lacks some. The sample data list roughly 42,000 clones. V was shortened by 2 bases and J by 6 bases, with 13 bases between the two germline ends. The germline gives CDR1 SNHLY, CDR2 FYNNEI. The CDR3 loop spans 14 amino acids. Sequencing was done on a sample of blood buffy coat. The TCR comes from a woman aged 18 to 75 with a cervical HPV16 infection that either progressed to CIN3+ or cleared (not recorded which). The rearrangement links TRBV2 to TRBJ1-1; TRBD1 is a possible D gene (5 bases). CDR3 amino acids: CASSERGVQSEAFF. The CDR3 bases that were read are TGTGCCAGCAGTGAAAGGGGCGTCCAGTCTGAA.